This T cell receptor (beta chain) was found in a study of cytomegalovirus exposure and HLA in healthy donors. The primer mix had 60 Vbeta and 13 Jbeta primers. Profiling relied on immunoSEQ multiplex PCR, and the TCRdb table lists in-frame clones only, not all of them. Of 150,000 to 200,000 clones in the sample, around 84% were seen once. About this clone: Its specificity is not known.

General study findings and limits: The authors considered a cluster of highly shared sequence variants likely to be a sequencing artifact.

Germline-derived CDR1 and CDR2 are SEHNR and FQNEAQ (reference sequence). The CDR3 runs to 16 residues. V was cut by 4 bases and J by 8 bases, with 23 bases left in between. The sequence was collected from a male donor in good health and CMV-seropositive. Sequencing was done on a sample of PBMCs. This rearrangement joins TRBV7-9 to TRBJ1-2, with D uncertain. The CDR3 sequence is CASSSTPPNEGGGYTF. The CDR3 nucleotides read TGTGCCAGCAGCTCGACACCACCGAATGAGGGTGGGGGCTACACCTTC.